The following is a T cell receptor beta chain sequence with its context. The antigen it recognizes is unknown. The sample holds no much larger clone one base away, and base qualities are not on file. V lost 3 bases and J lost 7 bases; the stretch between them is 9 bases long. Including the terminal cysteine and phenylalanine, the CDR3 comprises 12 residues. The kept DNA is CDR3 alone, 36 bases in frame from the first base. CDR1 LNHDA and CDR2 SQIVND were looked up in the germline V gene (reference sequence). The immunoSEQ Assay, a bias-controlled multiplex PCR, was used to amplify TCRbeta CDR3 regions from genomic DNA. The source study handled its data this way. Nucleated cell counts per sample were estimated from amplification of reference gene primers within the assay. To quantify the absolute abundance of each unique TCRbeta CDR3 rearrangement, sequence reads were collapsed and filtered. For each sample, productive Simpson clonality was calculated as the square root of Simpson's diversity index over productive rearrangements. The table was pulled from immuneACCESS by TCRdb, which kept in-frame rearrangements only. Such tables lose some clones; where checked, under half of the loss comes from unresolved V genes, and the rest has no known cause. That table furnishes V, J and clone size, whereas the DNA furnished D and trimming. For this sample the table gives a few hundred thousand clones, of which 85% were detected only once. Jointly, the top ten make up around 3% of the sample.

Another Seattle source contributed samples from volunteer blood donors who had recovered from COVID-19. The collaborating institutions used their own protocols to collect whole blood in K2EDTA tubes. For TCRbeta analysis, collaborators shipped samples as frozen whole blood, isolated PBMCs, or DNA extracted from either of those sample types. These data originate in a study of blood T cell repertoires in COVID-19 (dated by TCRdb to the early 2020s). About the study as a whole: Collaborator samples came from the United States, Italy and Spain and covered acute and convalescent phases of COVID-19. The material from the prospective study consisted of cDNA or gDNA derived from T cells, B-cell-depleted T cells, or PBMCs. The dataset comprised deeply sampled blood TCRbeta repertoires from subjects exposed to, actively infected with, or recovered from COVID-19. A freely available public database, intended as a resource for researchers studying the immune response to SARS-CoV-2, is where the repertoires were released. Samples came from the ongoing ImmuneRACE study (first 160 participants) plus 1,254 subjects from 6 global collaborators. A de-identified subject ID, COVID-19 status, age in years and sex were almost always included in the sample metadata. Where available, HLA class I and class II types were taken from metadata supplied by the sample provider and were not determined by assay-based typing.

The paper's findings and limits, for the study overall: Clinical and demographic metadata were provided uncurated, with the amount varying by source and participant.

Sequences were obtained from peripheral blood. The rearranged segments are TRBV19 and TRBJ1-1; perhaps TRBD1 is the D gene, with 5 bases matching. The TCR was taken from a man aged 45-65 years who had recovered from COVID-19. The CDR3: CASSIYRHEAFF. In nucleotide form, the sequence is TGTGCCAGTAGTATTTACAGGCATGAAGCTTTCTTT.